The 24 T cell receptor beta chains presented below share a single source sample, sequenced in a study of post-analysis software for immune sequencing data. Carried by the TCR beta cDNA libraries were unique molecular identifiers. TCRdb re-analysed the PCR reads in MiXCR, keeping a single row per CDR3 protein. The sample shows roughly 620,000 distinct CDR3 sequences, around 47% of them seen only once. Findings and limits, study-wide: The five TRBV segments detected at higher frequency in patients than in controls included TRBV5-6, TRBV5-1 and TRBV20-1.

These receptors have no identified antigens. Sequencing was done on a sample of blood. All receptors derive from a girl aged 5 to 17 with multiple sclerosis.

This clonotype appeared many times. In DNA form, the CDR3 reads TGCAGTGCTAGAGTAGCCGGGGGCGAGGGCAAAAACATTCAGTACTTC. This sequence encodes CSARVAGGEGKNIQYF. The rearrangement joins TRBV20-1 to TRBJ2-4; possibly TRBD1 or TRBD2 for D (6 bases each). V was clipped by 1 base and J by 3 bases, with 16 bases between them. Per the germline V gene, CDR1 is DFQATT and CDR2 is SNEGSKA (reference sequence). This CDR3 comprises 16 residues.

The chain combines TRBV12-3 or TRBV12-4 with TRBJ2-7, with D maybe TRBD2 (5 bases). Trimming removed 5 bases at V and 2 bases at J, with 7 bases between. This CDR3 is 12 amino acids long. The CDR3 region is CASSGRPYEQYF. CDR3 coding DNA: TGTGCCAGCAGTGGGAGACCCTACGAGCAGTACTTC.

This clonotype was detected a few times. This chain joins TRBV6-5 and TRBJ2-7; TRBD2 aligns across 10 bases. The CDR3 has 15 residues. Trimming removed 3 bases from V and 2 bases from J; junction bases left unmatched: 4. Germline V gene lookup returns CDR1 MNHEY and CDR2 SVGAGI. The CDR3 region is CASSYLAGETYEQYF. CDR3 in DNA: TGTGCCAGCAGTTATCTAGCGGGAGAGACCTACGAGCAGTACTTC.

This clonotype occurred a few times. The V gene is TRBV20-1, the J gene TRBJ2-1; perhaps TRBD1 as D (6 bases). The CDR3 sequence is 15 residues long. Germline CDR1 DFQATT, CDR2 SNEGSKA (reference sequence). CDR3 residues: CSAIKGVLMNNEQFF. The CDR3 DNA is TGCAGCGCAATTAAGGGGGTCCTCATGAACAATGAGCAGTTCTTC.

This clonotype has a handful of counts. The chain carries TRBV5-1 and TRBJ2-5, with TRBD2 as a possible D gene (6 bases). Deletions cut 4 bases from V and 6 bases from J, with 16 bases between. The CDR3 sequence is 14 residues long. From germline, CDR1 is SGHRS and CDR2 YFSETQ. The DNA for the CDR3 is TGCGCCAGCAGCCGCGGGACTCGGGAGCAGACCCAGTACTTC. Its translation is CASSRGTREQTQYF.

In this sample, this clonotype turned up a few times. The rearrangement uses TRBV29-1 and TRBJ2-7; possibly TRBD2 for D (6 bases). Per germline, CDR1 SQVTM and CDR2 ANQGSEA. This CDR3 spans 13 amino acids. With 0 bases removed from V and 3 bases from J, the gap between germline ends came to 9 bases. CDR3 nucleotide sequence: TGCAGCGTTGAAGAGCGGGGCCTCTACGAGCAGTACTTC. Amino acids: CSVEERGLYEQYF.

This clonotype was detected a few times. The rearrangement joins TRBV29-1 to TRBJ1-5; D gene uncertain. Germline CDR1 is SQVTM and CDR2 is ANQGSEA. The V end lost 4 bases, the J end lost 0 bases, and 7 bases lay between the germline ends. This CDR3 contains 13 residues. The CDR3 spells CSVVTNSNQPQHF. CDR3 bases: TGCAGCGTTGTGACCAATAGCAATCAGCCCCAGCATTTT.

The V gene is TRBV29-1, the J gene TRBJ1-5; weak D call: TRBD1 (5 bases). The V end lost 6 bases, the J end lost 3 bases, and 12 bases lay between the germline ends. This CDR3 is 13 amino acids long. Germline values: CDR1 SQVTM, CDR2 ANQGSEA. This chain's CDR3 is CSVVTADNQPQHF. CDR3 coding DNA: TGCAGCGTCGTGACAGCTGACAATCAGCCCCAGCATTTT.

The chain carries TRBV4-1 and TRBJ1-6; D uncertain. Deletions cut 1 base from V and 9 bases from J, with 7 bases between. The length of the CDR3 is 13 residues. Germline CDR1 and CDR2: MGHRA and YSYEKL. The CDR3 nucleotides read TGCGCCAGCAGCCAAGTAGAGGCTTCACCCCTCCACTTT. Translation: CASSQVEASPLHF.

This clonotype has just a few counts. This chain joins TRBV5-1 and TRBJ2-7; D may correspond to TRBD1 or TRBD2 (5 bases each). Trimming took off 1 base at V and 0 bases at J, with 14 bases between the two ends. The CDR3 loop spans 16 amino acids. CDR1 and CDR2 from the germline V gene are SGHRS and YFSETQ. The CDR3 nucleotides read TGCGCCAGCAGCTTGCCTCAGGGAGAAGCCTCCTACGAGCAGTACTTC. This encodes CASSLPQGEASYEQYF. Variable domain in full (rest from reference TRBV5-1 and TRBJ2-7): KAGVTQTPRYLIKTRGQQVTLSCSPISGHRSVSWYQQTPGQGLQFLFEYFSETQRNKGNFPGRFSGRQFSNSRSEMNVSTLELGDSALYLCASSLPQGEASYEQYFGPGTRLTVT.

V usage is TRBV5-5 and J usage is TRBJ1-5, with no clear D. V was clipped by 2 bases and J by 1 base, with 7 bases between them. Germline-derived CDR1 and CDR2 are SGHKS and YYEKEE (reference sequence). The CDR3 runs 14 residues. In DNA, the CDR3 is TGTGCCAGCAGCTTATTCGACAGCAATCAGCCCCAGCATTTT. It yields the protein CASSLFDSNQPQHF.

This clonotype was recorded a few times. The chain recombines TRBV9 with TRBJ1-6, with 7 bases fitting TRBD1. CDR3 size: 16 residues. V trimming: 4 bases; J trimming: 5 bases; junction bases outside the gene matches: 9. Germline CDR1 and CDR2: SGDLS and YYNGEE. The CDR3 loop is CASSHPQGVNNSPLHF. Here the CDR3 DNA reads TGTGCCAGCAGCCATCCCCAGGGGGTTAATAATTCACCCCTCCACTTT.

This clonotype appeared a few times. This chain uses TRBV27 with TRBJ1-1; TRBD1 aligns across 8 bases. The V segment lost 0 bases and the J segment 4 bases; nucleotides outside the gene matches: 4. Looked up from germline, CDR1 is MNHEY and CDR2 is SMNVEV (reference sequence). The CDR3 is 15 residues long. The CDR3 DNA is TGTGCCAGCAGTTTATCCGGACAGGGTAGCACTGAAGCTTTCTTT. Its translation: CASSLSGQGSTEAFF.

This clonotype was detected a few times. CDR3 nucleotides: TGTGCCAGCAGCCACCCCCAGGGACAGGGTGAGCAGTACTTC. It codes for CASSHPQGQGEQYF. The V gene is TRBV7-8, the J gene TRBJ2-5; 9 bases are shared with TRBD1. Trimming at V came to 5 bases and at J to 11 bases, leaving 12 bases not matched to a gene. The CDR3 covers 14 residues. Germline-derived CDR1 and CDR2 are SGHVS and FQNEAQ.

J is TRBJ1-5 and V is TRBV20-1, with 10 bases aligning to TRBD1. The J segment lost 5 bases and the V segment lost 3 bases, leaving 4 bases of the junction unmatched. CDR1 and CDR2 (germline): DFQATT, SNEGSKA (reference sequence). CDR3 length: 14 residues. The CDR3 protein is CSARSDRGYQPQHF. The CDR3 DNA sequence: TGCAGTGCTAGGTCGGACAGGGGGTATCAGCCCCAGCATTTT.

This clonotype was seen more than once but under ten times. This sequence joins TRBV3-1 and TRBJ2-7; the D gene could be TRBD1 or TRBD2 (5 bases each). Trimming stripped 1 base from V and 1 base from J, with 17 bases between. Germline values: CDR1 LGHDT, CDR2 YNNKEL (reference sequence). The CDR3 totals 17 residues. This CDR3 is CASSQGPGRRDSYEQYF. The CDR3 DNA is TGTGCCAGCAGCCAAGGGCCGGGACGACGGGATTCCTACGAGCAGTACTTC.

Only a few counts were recorded for this clonotype. The chain employs TRBV9 and TRBJ1-2; D is possibly TRBD1 (6 bases). The germline V gene encodes CDR1 SGDLS and CDR2 YYNGEE. V dropped 10 bases and J dropped 0 bases, with 13 bases sitting between them. This CDR3 region has 13 residues. CDR3 sequence: CAGWTVANYGYTF. The CDR3 DNA reads TGTGCCGGCTGGACAGTAGCTAACTATGGCTACACCTTC.

The chain is built from TRBV20-1 and TRBJ2-3; D may be TRBD2 (6 bases). CDR1 DFQATT and CDR2 SNEGSKA come from the germline V gene (reference sequence). This CDR3 has 14 residues. Trimming removed 5 bases at V and 0 bases at J, with 12 bases between. CDR3 nucleotide sequence: TGCAGTGCTCGGGACTTTGCTAGCACAGATACGCAGTATTTT. Protein: CSARDFASTDTQYF.

The genes are TRBV11-2 and TRBJ2-4; D assignment may be TRBD1 or TRBD2 (5 bases each). Trimming took off 4 bases at V and 4 bases at J, with 20 bases between the two ends. Germline assignment: CDR1 SGHAT and CDR2 FQNNGV. The CDR3 sequence is 17 residues long. In DNA form, the CDR3 reads TGTGCCAGCAGCTCACCTGAGGCCCCGGGACGGAAAAACATTCAGTACTTC. Protein product: CASSSPEAPGRKNIQYF.

This clonotype was observed a few times. This chain links TRBV12-3 or TRBV12-4 with TRBJ2-3, with D tentatively TRBD1 or TRBD2 (5 bases each). The CDR3 has 13 residues. V was shortened by 5 bases and J by 13 bases, with 19 bases between the two germline ends. The CDR3 here is CASSLHRDAVKYF. CDR3 bases: TGTGCCAGCAGTCTCCACCGGGACGCCGTCAAGTATTTT.

V gene TRBV20-1 combines with J gene TRBJ2-7; D is undetermined. The CDR3 is 14 residues long. Trimming took off 4 bases at V and 1 base at J, with 14 bases between the two ends. CDR1 and CDR2 (germline): DFQATT, SNEGSKA (reference sequence). CDR3 sequence: CSATPSRSSYEQYF. As DNA, the CDR3 is TGCAGTGCTACCCCCAGCAGGAGTTCCTACGAGCAGTACTTC.

The rearrangement joins TRBV28 to TRBJ1-1; no reliable D call. Trimming shortened V by 1 base and J by 1 base, and 10 bases separated the two germline ends. The CDR3 has 15 residues. CDR1 is MDHEN and CDR2 is SYDVKM in the germline V gene. The CDR3 sequence is CASSLSVAGNTEAFF. The CDR3 nucleotides read TGTGCCAGCAGTTTATCGGTTGCAGGGAACACTGAAGCTTTCTTT.

This clonotype was seen a few times. This chain joins TRBV6-5 and TRBJ2-5; possible D gene TRBD2, 6 bases. TRBJ2-7 matches the DNA end more closely, so the J call is doubtful. CDR1 and CDR2 (germline): MNHEY, SVGAGI. There are 13 residues in the CDR3. The CDR3 DNA is TGTGCCAGCAGACTAGCCCTAGCCAACGAGCAGTACTTC. It codes for CASRLALANEQYF.

The chain employs TRBV10-1 and TRBJ2-7; D gene uncertain. Trimming left V 6 bases short and J 2 bases short, with 11 bases between. There are 13 residues in the CDR3. Germline V CDR1 and CDR2: WNHNN, SYGVQD (reference sequence). Written as DNA, the CDR3 is TGCGCCAGCAGGGCCGGCGGAACCTACGAGCAGTACTTC. Protein: CASRAGGTYEQYF.